The 9 T cell receptor beta chains below all came from one sample that was sequenced in a study of CD8 T cells in ankylosing spondylitis. General study results and limits: In ankylosing spondylitis blood, a motif of roughly 8 highly homologous TCR beta variants appeared characteristic.

These receptors' targets are unknown. From the 5' RACE reads, TCRdb called clonotypes with MiXCR, one entry per CDR3 protein. Of about 220,000 distinct CDR3 sequences listed, more than 5.5% were seen once; the top ten hold around 14%. Input material: blood, either unsorted or a sorted T cell fraction (not recorded which). These receptors were collected from a male donor with ankylosing spondylitis.

This clonotype was observed many times. J is TRBJ1-1 and V is TRBV6-2 or TRBV6-3, with 7 bases fitting TRBD1. The CDR3 runs 15 residues. Germline loops: CDR1 MNHEY, CDR2 SVGEGT. V was pared by 1 base and J by 7 bases, with 9 bases of the junction left unmatched. This CDR3 is CASSYWRQGTLEAFF. CDR3 in DNA: TGTGCCAGCAGTTACTGGAGACAGGGCACCCTTGAAGCTTTCTTT.

This clonotype was found many times. The chain couples TRBV4-3 to TRBJ2-7, with D tentatively TRBD2 (6 bases). In germline, CDR1 is LGHNA, CDR2 YSLEER. Trimming removed 1 base from V and 1 base from J, with 11 bases in between. The CDR3 totals 15 residues. CDR3 residues: CASSQGLVGSYEQYF. The DNA of the CDR3 is TGCGCCAGCAGCCAAGGACTAGTCGGGTCCTACGAGCAGTACTTC.

CDR3 sequence (DNA): TGTGCCAGCAGTGAAATCGGACAGGGGGATGAAAAACTGTTTTTT. The encoded protein is CASSEIGQGDEKLFF. The chain uses TRBV2 and TRBJ1-4; 10 bases align to TRBD1. The CDR3 is 15 residues long. Germline values: CDR1 SNHLY, CDR2 FYNNEI. The ends lost 2 bases at V and 6 bases at J; junction bases unmatched: 3.

This clonotype has only a few counts. This rearrangement joins TRBV27 to TRBJ1-6; 8 bases map to TRBD1. The CDR3 is made up of 16 amino acids. The ends lost 5 bases at V and 6 bases at J; junction bases unmatched: 9. The germline CDR1 and CDR2 sequences are MNHEY and SMNVEV (reference sequence). CDR3 loop: CASSPTGVRFNSPLHF. The CDR3 DNA reads as TGTGCCAGCAGTCCGACAGGGGTCCGCTTTAATTCACCCCTCCACTTT.

This clonotype was picked up a small number of times. V and J are TRBV5-6 and TRBJ1-5; D gene ambiguous. Germline V gives CDR1 SGHDT, CDR2 YYEEEE. The V end lost 3 bases, the J end lost 3 bases, and 7 bases lay between the germline ends. The CDR3 is 13 residues long. This CDR3 is CASSYGTNQPQHF. CDR3 bases: TGTGCCAGCAGCTATGGAACCAATCAGCCCCAGCATTTT.

This clonotype has just a few counts. The chain uses TRBV27 and TRBJ2-5; D ambiguous. The V gene lost 1 base and the J gene lost 7 bases, with 10 bases spanning the gap. The CDR3 consists of 13 residues. CDR1 is MNHEY and CDR2 is SMNVEV in the germline V gene (reference sequence). The CDR3: CASSLWAGGTQYF. CDR3 in DNA: TGTGCCAGCAGTTTATGGGCAGGCGGGACCCAGTACTTC.

The J gene is TRBJ1-2, the V gene TRBV29-1; D remains unclear. There are 12 residues in the CDR3. Germline V gives CDR1 SQVTM, CDR2 ANQGSEA. V was pared by 5 bases and J by 7 bases, with 14 bases between. As DNA, the CDR3 is TGCAGCGTTCGTTCAGCCAGGTTTGGCTACACCTTC. Amino acids: CSVRSARFGYTF.

The V gene is TRBV9, the J gene TRBJ1-1, with D possibly matching TRBD1 (6 bases). V lost 8 bases, J lost 6 bases, and 20 bases lay in between. Germline-derived CDR1 and CDR2 are SGDLS and YYNGEE. This CDR3 spans 14 amino acids. CDR3 sequence: CASSPWGATAEAFF. Here the CDR3 DNA reads TGTGCCAGTAGCCCGTGGGGGGCGACCGCTGAAGCTTTCTTT.

This sequence joins TRBV7-8 and TRBJ2-7; no firm D call. Germline values: CDR1 SGHVS, CDR2 FQNEAQ. Between the trimmed V and J ends, which lost 7 bases and 0 bases, there was a span of 10 bases. The CDR3 is 13 amino acids. In nucleotides, the CDR3 is TGTGCCAGCAAGCCAGGAGACTCCTACGAGCAGTACTTC. Protein sequence: CASKPGDSYEQYF.